A selection of T cell receptor beta chains follows, all from one sample in a study of T-cell memory formation after mild COVID-19. TCRdb passed the 5' RACE reads through MiXCR, listing each CDR3 protein once. The sample lists some 290,000 distinct CDR3 sequences, 15% to 20% occurring once. The sample consisted of PBMCs or a T cell subset sorted from them (not recorded which). These receptors were taken from a man between 18 and 35 years old who had mild COVID-19 (a few samples of this study predate the infection). Cell type and time point are not known. CDR3s include the opening cysteine and the closing phenylalanine or tryptophan. D genes are given only for firm matches. The size entry is marked missing in some rows and otherwise reads once, few, many or a size class.

v_gene,abundance,j_gene,d_gene,CDR3nt,CDR3aa
TRBV3-1,-,TRBJ1-3,TRBD1,TGTGCCAGCAGTCAGACAGGGCATGCTGGAAACACCATATATTTT,CASSQTGHAGNTIYF
TRBV4-1,few,TRBJ1-6,-,TGCGCCAGCACCGCGACCCTGAGCTCCTATAATTCACCCCTCCACTTT,CASTATLSSYNSPLHF
TRBV6-5,-,TRBJ2-6,-,TGTGCCAGCAGTTACGGCCCGGATGGGGCCAACGTCCTGACTTTC,CASSYGPDGANVLTF
TRBV5-1,-,TRBJ1-6,-,TGCGCCAGCAGCTTGGCAGGGTTTGGATCACCCCTCCACTTT,CASSLAGFGSPLHF
TRBV20-1,-,TRBJ2-7,-,TGCAGTGCCGGACAGCGCGCCTACGAGCAGTACTTC,CSAGQRAYEQYF
TRBV2,-,TRBJ2-5,-,TGTGCCAGCAGGTTAGAGGAGACCCAGTACTTC,CASRLEETQYF
TRBV10-1,few,TRBJ2-7,-,TGCGCCAGCAAAGACCAGGAGCAGTACTTC,CASKDQEQYF
TRBV29-1,few,TRBJ2-2,TRBD1,TGCAGCGTTGAACTCGACAGGGAGAACACCGGGGAGCTGTTTTTT,CSVELDRENTGELFF
TRBV28,few,TRBJ1-2,TRBD1,TGTGCCAGCAGAGTTACGGGGGACAGGGGGCGCAACTACTATGGCTACACCTTC,CASRVTGDRGRNYYGYTF
TRBV6-6,-,TRBJ1-4,-,TGTGCCAGCAGTTACTCTCGACGGGGAAGGGAAAAACTGATTTTT,CASSYSRRGREKLIF
TRBV5-1,few,TRBJ2-3,-,TGCGCCAGCAGCTTGGTGACTTTCACAGATACGCAGTATTTT,CASSLVTFTDTQYF
TRBV4-3,few,TRBJ1-6,-,TGCGCCAGCAGCCAAGAGCAGCGGTCCTATAATTCACCCCTCCACTTT,CASSQEQRSYNSPLHF
TRBV20-1,-,TRBJ2-3,-,TGCAGTGCTAGACCCAACTCAGGGGGGCCCAAGTATTTT,CSARPNSGGPKYF
TRBV4-3,few,TRBJ1-4,-,TGCGCCAGCAGCCAAGAACCGGGACAAAAAGAAAAACTGTTTTTT,CASSQEPGQKEKLFF
TRBV12-3/TRBV12-4,-,TRBJ2-7,TRBD1,TGTGCCAGCAGTTCTGGGGGACAGGGGGCTTACGAGCAGTACTTC,CASSSGGQGAYEQYF
TRBV12-3/TRBV12-4,many,TRBJ2-5,-,TGTGCCAGCAGATCCGCCCTAGATACACAAGAGACCCAGTACTTC,CASRSALDTQETQYF
TRBV5-1,-,TRBJ1-2,TRBD1,TGCGCCAGCAGCTTGGCCGGGGGACAGGGGGCATATGGCTACACCTTC,CASSLAGGQGAYGYTF
TRBV27,-,TRBJ2-7,-,TGTGCCAGCAGTTTATCCCTAGCTAGCCCATCTCACGAGCAGTACTTC,CASSLSLASPSHEQYF
TRBV11-2,-,TRBJ2-2,-,TGTGCCAGCAGCTTAGCTCAGGGCATCACCGGGGAGCTGTTTTTT,CASSLAQGITGELFF
TRBV11-2,-,TRBJ1-2,-,TGTGCCAGCAGCCCGTGGGGCGGAGGCTACACCTTC,CASSPWGGGYTF
TRBV11-2,-,TRBJ2-7,-,TGTGCCAGCAGCTTAGACCGGGCCGCCTACGAGCAGTACTTC,CASSLDRAAYEQYF
TRBV2,-,TRBJ1-2,-,TGTGCCAGCAGTGAAGCGCGAACGGGCCCCTTC,CASSEARTGPF
TRBV7-2,few,TRBJ2-1,-,TGTGCCAGCAGCTTGGTGGTTATGGCTGAGCAGTTCTTC,CASSLVVMAEQFF
TRBV28,-,TRBJ2-3,TRBD2,TGTGCCAGCAGTGCTATCAGCGGGGGGTTTTCAGATACGCAGTATTTT,CASSAISGGFSDTQYF
TRBV12-3/TRBV12-4,few,TRBJ1-4,-,TGTGCCAGCAGTTTACAGGGGAGGGAAAAACTGTTTTTT,CASSLQGREKLFF
TRBV14,-,TRBJ2-7,-,TGTGCCAGCAGCCTGCGGAGTTTTTACGAGCAGTACTTC,CASSLRSFYEQYF
TRBV7-8,-,TRBJ2-3,TRBD2,TGTGCCAGCAGCGCCCGACTAGCGGGGACCACAGATACGCAGTATTTT,CASSARLAGTTDTQYF
TRBV27,many,TRBJ1-2,-,TGTGCCAGCAGGGGATTGTGGGGAGAGCCTAACTATGGCTACACCTTC,CASRGLWGEPNYGYTF
TRBV28,-,TRBJ2-6,-,TGTGCCAGCAGCTTCAGCCTCTCTGGGGCCAACGTCCTGACTTTC,CASSFSLSGANVLTF
TRBV5-1,few,TRBJ2-5,-,TGCGCCAGCAGCCCCGGGACAAAAGGAGAGACCCAGTACTTC,CASSPGTKGETQYF
TRBV28,few,TRBJ1-1,-,TGTGCCAGCGCCATTCAAAAAGTTTCCACTGAAGCTTTCTTT,CASAIQKVSTEAFF
TRBV6-5,few,TRBJ1-3,TRBD1,TGTGCCAGCAGTCCAGGACAGGGGGCTGGAAACACCATATATTTT,CASSPGQGAGNTIYF
TRBV7-6,few,TRBJ2-5,TRBD1,TGTGCCAGCAGCTTTCACTACAGGGGGCGTAAAGAGACCCAGTACTTC,CASSFHYRGRKETQYF
TRBV5-1,once,TRBJ1-1,-,TGCGCCAGCAGCTTGGGGGACGTCACTGAAGCTTTCTTT,CASSLGDVTEAFF
TRBV5-6,-,TRBJ2-3,-,TGTGCCAGCAGCTTGGGAGGGCACGCAGATACGCAGTATTTT,CASSLGGHADTQYF
TRBV27,-,TRBJ2-1,TRBD2,TGTGCCAGCAGTTTAAGAGCGGGGGGCGAGAATGAGCAGTTCTTC,CASSLRAGGENEQFF
TRBV4-1,once,TRBJ1-2,-,TGCGCCAGCAGCCAAGCTCCCGAAAACTATGGCTACACCTTC,CASSQAPENYGYTF
TRBV4-1,few,TRBJ2-1,-,TGCGCCAGCAGCCTAGCTGTGGACTCATACAATGAGCAGTTCTTC,CASSLAVDSYNEQFF
TRBV10-3,few,TRBJ2-3,-,TGTGCCGTCCACGGGGCAGGAGGCACAGATACGCAGTATTTT,CAVHGAGGTDTQYF
TRBV14,few,TRBJ2-3,-,TGTGCCAGTGCCCCCGCGGTCGGACTGACTCAGTATTTT,CASAPAVGLTQYF
TRBV7-2,-,TRBJ2-5,-,TGTGCCAGCACCTCCCGGGGCGCGCGGACTTCCCAGTACTTC,CASTSRGARTSQYF
TRBV27,few,TRBJ2-1,TRBD2,TGTGCCAGCAGTTTAAGGCTAGCGGGGGTTTCGGAGCAGTTCTTC,CASSLRLAGVSEQFF
TRBV6-5,-,TRBJ2-1,TRBD2,TGTGCCAGCAGGTCACAGCGGGGGGTTTATCTAAAGCAGTTCTTC,CASRSQRGVYLKQFF
TRBV10-3,few,TRBJ2-7,TRBD1,TGTGCCAACGCGGGACAGGGGAACCCCTACGAGCAGTACTTC,CANAGQGNPYEQYF
TRBV12-3/TRBV12-4,-,TRBJ1-5,-,TGTGCCAGCAGTTCAGGGTGGAACCAGCCCCAGCATTTT,CASSSGWNQPQHF
TRBV7-9,-,TRBJ2-2,-,TGTGCCGAGGCGGCGGGGACCGGGGAGCTGTTTTTT,CAEAAGTGELFF
TRBV7-6,few,TRBJ2-3,TRBD2,TGTGCCAGCAGCCTAGCGGGGGGAGGAGATACGCAGTATTTT,CASSLAGGGDTQYF
TRBV6-5,few,TRBJ1-2,TRBD1,TGTGCCAGCAGCTACAGGGGTAGCGGCTATGGCTACACCTTC,CASSYRGSGYGYTF
TRBV5-5,-,TRBJ2-1,-,TGTGCCAGCACTGGGGGCGTAAGTTCCGATGAGCAGTTCTTC,CASTGGVSSDEQFF
TRBV6-5,few,TRBJ1-1,-,TGTGCCAGCAGTTACGAGGCCAGGGTGTACACTGAAGCTTTCTTT,CASSYEARVYTEAFF
TRBV7-9,-,TRBJ1-6,TRBD1,TGTGCCAGCAGCCAAGGACAGGGGGGTTCACCCCTCCACTTT,CASSQGQGGSPLHF
TRBV12-3/TRBV12-4,few,TRBJ2-3,-,TGTGCCAGCAGCTGGACTGCAGGCACAGATACGCAGTATTTT,CASSWTAGTDTQYF
TRBV11-2,-,TRBJ1-2,TRBD1,TGTGCCAGCAGCACTTCGACAGGGGGCTTTTATGGCTACACCTTC,CASSTSTGGFYGYTF
TRBV25-1,-,TRBJ2-3,-,TGTGCCAGCAGTGAATTAAGACCAGCCAATACGCAGTATTTT,CASSELRPANTQYF